This record looks at one TCR beta chain sequence and its context. Antigen: not known. V was clipped by 1 base and J by 2 bases, with 12 bases between them. The length of the CDR3 is 15 residues. Germline-derived CDR1 and CDR2 are SGHTA and FQGNSA. The method was immunoSEQ multiplex PCR; TCRdb's version includes in-frame clones alone and lacks a portion of them. The data show 24,000 or so clones, with about nine tenths seen just once and over 30% held by the top ten. The sample belongs to a study of T cell responses to AZD1222 COVID-19 vaccine. Study outcomes and limitations: Repertoire samples came only from after the peak T cell response. Only a handful of AZD1222 recipients, five to seven in all, had baseline seropositivity. Possibly, clonal diversity was underestimated; donors were largely white British and included more females.

The chain is built from TRBV7-2 and TRBJ2-7; D ambiguous. This sample comprised peripheral blood, obtained 28 days after the second AZD1222 dose. This receptor was taken from an adult who received the AZD1222 COVID-19 vaccine. CDR3 amino acids: CASSLGNGPTYEQYF. DNA for the CDR3: TGTGCCAGCAGCTTAGGGAACGGACCAACCTACGAGCAGTACTTC.